This T cell receptor (beta chain) was sequenced in a study of blood T cell repertoires in COVID-19. From germline, CDR1 is SEHNR and CDR2 FQNEAQ (reference sequence). The CDR3 has 15 amino acids. V lost 1 base, J lost 2 bases, and 2 bases stayed unmatched. This table comes from immunoSEQ multiplex PCR, and its TCRdb copy is limited to in-frame clones, with some not included. The sample gives under 150,000 clones, 84% of which show up once; about 39% is in the top ten. This clonotype was sampled from a human donor in a cohort sampled during active COVID-19. What was sequenced was peripheral blood. This chain connects TRBV7-9 to TRBJ1-3; 7 nucleotides line up with TRBD1. The CDR3 sequence: CASSLGGGPGNTIYF. The CDR3 bases are TGTGCCAGCAGCTTAGGAGGGGGCCCTGGAAACACCATATATTTT.